One and the same sample provided the 21 T cell receptor beta chains below, sequenced in a study of T cell changes during pregnancy in multiple sclerosis. Assay: immunoSEQ multiplex PCR; the TCRdb copy retains only in-frame clones and omits some. The profile shows more than 65,000 clones, about 89% of them singletons. The specimen was CD4+ T cells from peripheral blood mononuclear cells, collected before pregnancy. The receptors were sampled from a female donor with multiple sclerosis, enrolled in a pregnancy study.

This rearrangement joins TRBV6-5 to TRBJ2-5, with D tentatively TRBD1 (5 bases). Deletions cut 5 bases from V and 9 bases from J, with 16 bases between. CDR3 length: 13 residues. Germline CDR1 is MNHEY and CDR2 is SVGAGI. The CDR3 coding sequence is TGTGCCAGCAGTCCCCGACAGAAGATGGCCCAGTACTTC. This translates into CASSPRQKMAQYF.

For this clone: Other DNA variants within this sample encode the same CDR3. The J gene is TRBJ1-1, the V gene TRBV18, with D maybe TRBD1 (6 bases). This CDR3 region has 14 residues. Germline V CDR1 and CDR2: KGHSH, LQKENI. V shed 0 bases and J shed 2 bases, with 7 bases lying between them. CDR3 residues: CASSPPGTNTEAFF. CDR3 DNA sequence: TGTGCCAGCTCACCACCGGGGACAAACACTGAAGCTTTCTTT.

This clone has a single count. The chain joins TRBV15 to TRBJ2-7, with 13 nucleotides matching TRBD2. This CDR3 spans 18 amino acids. Losses at the gene ends were 1 base for V and 0 bases for J; bases not matched to a gene: 6. Germline CDR1 reads LNHNV; CDR2 reads YYDKDF (reference sequence). The CDR3 sequence is CATSRGAGTSGTSYEQYF. The CDR3 DNA sequence: TGTGCCACCAGCAGAGGCGCAGGGACTAGCGGGACCTCCTACGAGCAGTACTTC.

V gene TRBV6-5 combines with J gene TRBJ1-3, with 7 positions matching TRBD1. The CDR3 covers 13 residues. V was pared by 8 bases and J by 4 bases, with 5 bases of the junction left unmatched. CDR1 is MNHEY and CDR2 is SVGAGI in the germline V gene. Written as DNA, the CDR3 is TGTGCCAGCCGTGGGACAGACGGAAACACCATATATTTT. It specifies CASRGTDGNTIYF.

The chain recombines TRBV19 with TRBJ2-3; 11 nucleotides align to TRBD2. Germline lookup yields CDR1 LNHDA and CDR2 SQIVND (reference sequence). The CDR3 has 17 residues. V lost 3 bases to trimming and J lost 2 bases; unmatched junction nucleotides: 7. In DNA, the CDR3 is TGTGCCAGTAGTATGGGGGCTAGCGGGAGGATCACAGATACGCAGTATTTT. This translates into CASSMGASGRITDTQYF.

Comment on this clone: One end of the junction does not line up with germline, which may come from a read error. The CDR3: CASTPKLGLAGPQDF. CDR3 DNA: TGTGCCAGCACCCCGAAGTTGGGACTAGCGGGCCCCCAAGACTTC. The J gene is TRBJ2-5, the V gene TRBV28; 12 bases are shared with TRBD2. The CDR3 runs 15 residues. Germline V gives CDR1 MDHEN, CDR2 SYDVKM.

V is TRBV4-3 and J is TRBJ1-5; unclear D gene. The germline V gene has CDR1 LGHNA and CDR2 YSLEER. This CDR3 region has 15 residues. The V and J ends lost 0 bases and 0 bases respectively, with 6 bases between them. The CDR3 is CASSQDTSSNQPQHF. The CDR3 bases are TGCGCCAGCAGCCAAGATACGAGTAGCAATCAGCCCCAGCATTTT.

The rearrangement uses TRBV9 and TRBJ1-5, with D hard to call. Per the germline V gene, CDR1 is SGDLS and CDR2 is YYNGEE. The V gene lost 6 bases and the J gene lost 1 base, with 11 bases spanning the gap. The CDR3 contains 14 residues. The CDR3 sequence is CASNGGLSNQPQHF. CDR3 in DNA: TGTGCCAGCAACGGAGGGTTGAGCAATCAGCCCCAGCATTTT.

This clone was seen only once. The gene calls are TRBV7-6 and TRBJ2-3; 7 nucleotides line up with TRBD1. Germline loops: CDR1 SGHVS, CDR2 FNYEAQ. The CDR3 loop spans 14 amino acids. Germline trimming cut 1 base from V and 7 bases from J; bases unmatched to any gene: 5. Written as DNA, the CDR3 is TGTGCCAGCAGCTTAGGAAGGGGGCTTAATACGCAGTATTTT. Translated, it gives CASSLGRGLNTQYF.

This clone was seen once. J is TRBJ2-7 and V is TRBV5-1; the D is unclear. Trimming left V 4 bases short and J 3 bases short, with 11 bases between. The CDR3 loop spans 13 amino acids. Germline-derived CDR1 and CDR2 are SGHRS and YFSETQ. The CDR3 DNA is TGCGCCAGCAGCCCTTCTACAGACTACGAGCAGTACTTC. Translating gives CASSPSTDYEQYF.

The chain links TRBV7-9 to TRBJ2-5; D is perhaps TRBD1 (6 bases). The CDR3 runs 15 residues. V dropped 4 bases and J dropped 0 bases, with 12 bases sitting between them. Germline-derived CDR1 and CDR2 are SEHNR and FQNEAQ (reference sequence). This CDR3 reads CASSSTGTHQETQYF. In nucleotides, the CDR3 is TGTGCCAGCAGCTCTACCGGGACACACCAAGAGACCCAGTACTTC.

This chain connects TRBV7-2 to TRBJ2-1; 8 bases fit TRBD2. The germline V gene has CDR1 SGHTA and CDR2 FQGNSA. V shed 5 bases, J shed 0 bases, and the junction held 15 bases outside the gene matches. This CDR3 contains 19 residues. The DNA of the CDR3 is TGTGCCAGCAGCCCAGACTTTTGGTTAGCGGGGAGCTCCTACAATGAGCAGTTCTTC. Translated: CASSPDFWLAGSSYNEQFF.

The chain joins TRBV15 to TRBJ2-5; perhaps TRBD1 as D (6 bases). Germline V CDR1 and CDR2: LNHNV, YYDKDF (reference sequence). Deletions cut 3 bases from V and 5 bases from J, with 10 bases between. CDR3 length: 13 amino acids. The CDR3 DNA is TGTGCCACCAGCAGTCACAGGGCGGAGACCCAGTACTTC. Translating gives CATSSHRAETQYF.

The chain joins TRBV6-6 to TRBJ2-3, with 10 nucleotides matching TRBD2. V dropped 3 bases and J dropped 6; count of bases not matched to a gene: 6. Per the germline V gene, CDR1 is MNHNY and CDR2 is SVGAGI (reference sequence). This CDR3 comprises 15 residues. The DNA of the CDR3 is TGTGCCAGCAGTTATCAAGCGGGAGGGGCCGATACGCAGTATTTT. The encoded protein is CASSYQAGGADTQYF.

CDR3 residues: CASSLGGFGYYTEAFF. The CDR3 region has the DNA TGTGCCAGCAGCTTGGGAGGGTTCGGTTATTACACTGAAGCTTTCTTT. The rearrangement links TRBV7-6 to TRBJ1-1; D is unresolved. The CDR3 consists of 16 residues. CDR1 is SGHVS, CDR2 FNYEAQ, per germline. The V and J ends lost 3 bases and 3 bases respectively, with 17 bases between them.

This clone appeared a single time. This sequence joins TRBV7-9 and TRBJ1-2, with 7 positions matching TRBD1. CDR1 SEHNR and CDR2 FQNEAQ come from the germline V gene (reference sequence). The CDR3 loop spans 13 amino acids. The junction had 12 bases not matched to a gene; V was cut back by 6 bases and J by 11 bases. CDR3 sequence (DNA): TGTGCCAGCAGTACCTCCGGGACAGTAAGTTACACCTTC. It translates to CASSTSGTVSYTF.

The chain couples TRBV9 to TRBJ1-4; 8 bases line up with TRBD1. This CDR3 is 15 amino acids long. The V segment lost 4 bases and the J segment 4 bases; nucleotides outside the gene matches: 6. Germline V lookup: CDR1 SGDLS, CDR2 YYNGEE. CDR3 in DNA: TGTGCCAGCAGCAGACGGACAGGGCATAATGAAAAACTGTTTTTT. Translated: CASSRRTGHNEKLFF.

The genes are TRBV5-1 and TRBJ2-3; TRBD2 aligns across 10 bases. J was trimmed by 5 bases and V by 0 bases; bases with no gene match: 6. CDR3 length equals 16 residues. The germline CDR1 and CDR2 sequences are SGHRS and YFSETQ. CDR3 bases: TGCGCCAGCAGCTTGGGAGCGGGAGGGCCTGGAGATACGCAGTATTTT. It encodes CASSLGAGGPGDTQYF.

V usage is TRBV2 and J usage is TRBJ2-3, with TRBD1 matching over 8 bases. Unmatched junction bases numbered 3, after V lost 1 base and J lost 6 bases. Germline CDR1 SNHLY, CDR2 FYNNEI. The CDR3 runs 14 residues. The CDR3 loop reads CASSEDTGGDTQYF. In DNA, the CDR3 is TGTGCCAGCAGTGAAGACACAGGGGGGGATACGCAGTATTTT.

The rearrangement joins TRBV5-1 to TRBJ1-1; D unclear. Germline CDR1 and CDR2: SGHRS and YFSETQ. The V and J ends lost 0 bases and 3 bases respectively, with 12 bases between them. The CDR3 spans 15 residues. CDR3 loop: CASSLGTAGYTEAFF. DNA of the CDR3: TGCGCCAGCAGCTTGGGTACGGCGGGTTACACTGAAGCTTTCTTT.

The J gene is TRBJ1-4, the V gene TRBV5-4; TRBD1 is a possible D gene (5 bases). Trimming took 4 bases from V and 8 from J, leaving 15 bases between them. The CDR3 loop spans 14 amino acids. In germline, CDR1 is SGHNT, CDR2 YYREEE (reference sequence). The CDR3 coding sequence is TGTGCCAGCAGCCCCCGACGGGGGAGGGAAAAACTGTTTTTT. Its translation: CASSPRRGREKLFF. Supplemented by reference TRBV5-4 and TRBJ1-4, the full variable domain reads ETGVTQSPTHLIKTRGQQVTLRCSSQSGHNTVSWYQQALGQGPQFIFQYYREEENGRGNFPPRFSGLQFPNYSSELNVNALELDDSALYLCASSPRRGREKLFFGSGTQLSVL.